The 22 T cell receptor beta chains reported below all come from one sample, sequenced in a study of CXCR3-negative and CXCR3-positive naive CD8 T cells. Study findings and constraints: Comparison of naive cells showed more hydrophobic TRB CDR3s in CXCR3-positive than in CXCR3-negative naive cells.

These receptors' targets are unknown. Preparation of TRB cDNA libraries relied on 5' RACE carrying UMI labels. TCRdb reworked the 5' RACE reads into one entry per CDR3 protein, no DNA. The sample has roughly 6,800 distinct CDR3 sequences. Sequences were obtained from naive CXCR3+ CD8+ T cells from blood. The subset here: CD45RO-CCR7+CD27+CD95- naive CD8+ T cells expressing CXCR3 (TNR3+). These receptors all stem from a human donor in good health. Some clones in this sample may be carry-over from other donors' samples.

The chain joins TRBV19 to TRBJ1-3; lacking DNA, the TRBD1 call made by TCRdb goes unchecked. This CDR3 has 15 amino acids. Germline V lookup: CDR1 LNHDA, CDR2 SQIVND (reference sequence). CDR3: CASSARTTGGNTIYF.

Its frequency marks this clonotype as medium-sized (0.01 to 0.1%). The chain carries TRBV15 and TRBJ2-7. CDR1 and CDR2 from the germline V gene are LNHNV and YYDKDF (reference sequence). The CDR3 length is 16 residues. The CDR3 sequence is CATSISLETSSYEQYF.

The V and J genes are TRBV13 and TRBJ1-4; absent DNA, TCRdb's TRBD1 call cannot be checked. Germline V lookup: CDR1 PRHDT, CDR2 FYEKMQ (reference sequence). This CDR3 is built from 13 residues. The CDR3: CATSGQPNEKLFF.

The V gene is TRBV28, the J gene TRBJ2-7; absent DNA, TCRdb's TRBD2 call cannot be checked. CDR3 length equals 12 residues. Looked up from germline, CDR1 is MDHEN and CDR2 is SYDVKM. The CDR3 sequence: CATSLGSYEQYF.

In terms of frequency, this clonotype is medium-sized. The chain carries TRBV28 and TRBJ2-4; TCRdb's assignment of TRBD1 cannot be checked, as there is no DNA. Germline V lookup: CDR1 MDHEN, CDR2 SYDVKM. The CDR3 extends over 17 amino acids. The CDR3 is CASSLKRTLGMKNIQYF.

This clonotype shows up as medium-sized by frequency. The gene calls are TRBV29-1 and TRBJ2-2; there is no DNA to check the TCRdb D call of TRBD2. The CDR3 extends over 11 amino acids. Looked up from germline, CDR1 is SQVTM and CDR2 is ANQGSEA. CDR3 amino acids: CSVTRVGELFF.

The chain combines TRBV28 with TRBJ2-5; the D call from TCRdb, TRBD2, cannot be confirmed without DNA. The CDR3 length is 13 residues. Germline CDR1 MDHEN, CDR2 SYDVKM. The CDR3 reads CASTPMGLQTQYF.

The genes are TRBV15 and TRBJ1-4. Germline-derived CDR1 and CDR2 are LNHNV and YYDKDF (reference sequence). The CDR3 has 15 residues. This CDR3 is CATSVEGLWPEKLFF.

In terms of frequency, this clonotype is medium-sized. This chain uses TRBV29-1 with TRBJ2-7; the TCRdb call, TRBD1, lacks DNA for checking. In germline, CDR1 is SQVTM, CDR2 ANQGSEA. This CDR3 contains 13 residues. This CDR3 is CSVERQGAYEQYF.

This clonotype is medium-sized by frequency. CDR3 amino acids: CASSSRPGTGGFHEQYF. The rearrangement joins TRBV28 to TRBJ2-7; TCRdb's assignment of TRBD1 cannot be checked, as there is no DNA. The CDR3 is 17 amino acids. Germline V gene lookup returns CDR1 MDHEN and CDR2 SYDVKM.

Here the CDR3 reads CASSLEYSYEQYF. The chain joins TRBV5-1 to TRBJ2-7. The CDR3 sequence is 13 residues long. Germline V CDR1 and CDR2: SGHRS, YFSETQ.

The CDR3 sequence is CASKPPGTVNEQFF. The genes are TRBV27 and TRBJ2-1; the D call of TRBD1 rests on TCRdb alone, since no DNA is present to check it. There are 14 residues in the CDR3. Germline CDR1 reads MNHEY; CDR2 reads SMNVEV (reference sequence).

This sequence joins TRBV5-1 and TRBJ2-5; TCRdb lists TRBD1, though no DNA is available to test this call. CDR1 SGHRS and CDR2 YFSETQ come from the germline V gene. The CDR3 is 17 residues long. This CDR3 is CASRPPVQGARQETQYF.

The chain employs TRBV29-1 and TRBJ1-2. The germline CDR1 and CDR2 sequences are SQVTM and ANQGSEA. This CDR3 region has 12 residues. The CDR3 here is CSVEDALNGYTF.

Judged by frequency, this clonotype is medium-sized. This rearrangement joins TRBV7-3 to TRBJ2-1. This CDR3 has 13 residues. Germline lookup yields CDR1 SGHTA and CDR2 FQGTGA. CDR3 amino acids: CASATRGYNEQFF.

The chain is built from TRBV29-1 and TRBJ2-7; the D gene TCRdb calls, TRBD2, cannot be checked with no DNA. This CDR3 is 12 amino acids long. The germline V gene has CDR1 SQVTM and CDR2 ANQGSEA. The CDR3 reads CSVNFAGYEQYF.

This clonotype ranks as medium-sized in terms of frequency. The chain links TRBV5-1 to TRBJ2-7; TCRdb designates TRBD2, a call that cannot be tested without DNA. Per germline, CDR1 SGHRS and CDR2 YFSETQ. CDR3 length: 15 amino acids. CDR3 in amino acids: CASSPMGLEVDEQYF. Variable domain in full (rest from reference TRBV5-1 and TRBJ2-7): KAGVTQTPRYLIKTRGQQVTLSCSPISGHRSVSWYQQTPGQGLQFLFEYFSETQRNKGNFPGRFSGRQFSNSRSEMNVSTLELGDSALYLCASSPMGLEVDEQYFGPGTRLTVT.

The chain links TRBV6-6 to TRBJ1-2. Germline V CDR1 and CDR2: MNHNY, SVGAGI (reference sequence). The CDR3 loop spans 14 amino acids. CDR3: CASSYDGETYGYTF.

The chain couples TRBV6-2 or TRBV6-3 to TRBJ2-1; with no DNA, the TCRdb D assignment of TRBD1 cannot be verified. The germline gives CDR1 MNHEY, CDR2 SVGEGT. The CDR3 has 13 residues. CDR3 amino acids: CASSPQGAWEQFF.

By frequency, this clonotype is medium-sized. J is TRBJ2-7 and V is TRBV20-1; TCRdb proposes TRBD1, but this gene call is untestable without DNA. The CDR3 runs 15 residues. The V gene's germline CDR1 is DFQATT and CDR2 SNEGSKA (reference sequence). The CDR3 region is CSAPPTGVSVYEQYF.

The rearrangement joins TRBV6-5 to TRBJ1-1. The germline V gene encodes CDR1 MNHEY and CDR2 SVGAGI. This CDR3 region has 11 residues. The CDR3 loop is CASSRWTEAFF.

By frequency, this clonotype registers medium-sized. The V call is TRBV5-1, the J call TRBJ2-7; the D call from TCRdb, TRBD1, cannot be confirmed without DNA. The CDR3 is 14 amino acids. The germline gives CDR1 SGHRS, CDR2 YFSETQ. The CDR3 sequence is CASSQGTGAYEQYF.